This TCR beta chain was recorded in a study of beta chain features in type 1 diabetes. For the study at large: Sorted cells, approximately 110,000,000 in number, were examined across all samples.

Germline V gene sequence: CDR1 SQVTM, CDR2 ANQGSEA. The CDR3 spans 13 residues. Reverse transcription of all isolated RNA meant that expressed TCRB transcripts were sequenced. Some clones are missing from TCRdb's copy, which holds only in-frame ones; the method was immunoSEQ multiplex PCR. Found here are nearly 250,000 clones, more than 65% of them singletons; the top ten hold around 0.05%. Sequences were obtained from naive CD4+ T cells from blood. The chain couples TRBV29-1 to TRBJ2-3, with TRBD2 as a possible D gene (6 bases). The receptor was isolated from a man aged 30 to 39 in good health. This CDR3 reads CGAYGGPPYTQYF. The CDR3 nucleotides read TGCGGGGCTTACGGGGGACCTCCGTATACGCAGTATTTT.